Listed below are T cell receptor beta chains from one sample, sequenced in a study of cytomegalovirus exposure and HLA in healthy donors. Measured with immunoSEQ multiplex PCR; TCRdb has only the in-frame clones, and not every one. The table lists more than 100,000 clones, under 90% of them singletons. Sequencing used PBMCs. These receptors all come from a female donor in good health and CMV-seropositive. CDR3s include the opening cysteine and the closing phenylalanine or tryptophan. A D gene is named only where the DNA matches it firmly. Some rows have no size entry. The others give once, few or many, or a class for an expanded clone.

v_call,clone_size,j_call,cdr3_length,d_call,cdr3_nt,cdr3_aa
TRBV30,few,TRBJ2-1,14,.,TGTGCCTGGAAGCGAAGCCTAACCTACAATGAGCAGTTCTTC,CAWKRSLTYNEQFF
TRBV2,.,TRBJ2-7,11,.,TGTGCCAGCAGTGAATTCTACGAGCAGTACTTC,CASSEFYEQYF
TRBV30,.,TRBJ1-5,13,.,TGTGCCTGGGGGCCCATGGGCAATCAGCCCCAGCATTTT,CAWGPMGNQPQHF
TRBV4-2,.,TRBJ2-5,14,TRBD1,TGTGCCAGCAGCCAAGTAGACAGGGCCGAGACCCAGTACTTC,CASSQVDRAETQYF
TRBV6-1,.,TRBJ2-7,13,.,TGTGCCAGCATCGTCCAGGGGACCTACGAGCAGTACTTC,CASIVQGTYEQYF
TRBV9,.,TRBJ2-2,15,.,TGTGCCAGCAGCGTAGGAGGGCGGGTCACCGGGGAGCTGTTTTTT,CASSVGGRVTGELFF
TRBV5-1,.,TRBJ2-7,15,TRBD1,TGCGCCAGCAGCTCCGCGGACAGGGGGCCCTACGAGCAGTACTTC,CASSSADRGPYEQYF
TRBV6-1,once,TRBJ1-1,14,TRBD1,TGTGCCACCCCAGAGACAGGGGGCCATACTGAAGCTTTCTTT,CATPETGGHTEAFF
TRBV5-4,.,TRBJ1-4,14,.,TGTGCCAGCAGCTTGGGACAAAGAAATGAAAAACTGTTTTTT,CASSLGQRNEKLFF
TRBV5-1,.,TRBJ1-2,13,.,TGCGCCAGCAGCTTGGACGGTTCCTATGGCTACACCTTC,CASSLDGSYGYTF
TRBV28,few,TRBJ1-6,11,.,TGTGCCAGCAGTCCCGACATTCCCCTCCACTTT,CASSPDIPLHF
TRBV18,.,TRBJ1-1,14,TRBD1,TGTGCCAGCTCACTGACCAGGGGGGAGACTGAAGCTTTCTTT,CASSLTRGETEAFF
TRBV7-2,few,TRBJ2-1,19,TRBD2,TGTGCCAGCAGCTTAGCGAGGCGGGGGGCCCCCCACTCCTACAATGAGCAGTTCTTC,CASSLARRGAPHSYNEQFF
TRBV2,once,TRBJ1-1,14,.,TGTGCCAGTGAACAGGAGATCCTCAACACTGAAGCTTTCTTT,CASEQEILNTEAFF
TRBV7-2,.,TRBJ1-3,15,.,TGTGCCAGCAGCTTCGTTTCGGCTTCGGGTGGAACCATATATTTT,CASSFVSASGGTIYF
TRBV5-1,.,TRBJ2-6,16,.,TGCGCCAGCAGCTTGGAGAGGTGGGCTGGGGCCAACGTCCTGACTTTC,CASSLERWAGANVLTF
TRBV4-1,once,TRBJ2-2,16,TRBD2,TGCGCCAGCAGCCAGAGCGCGGGGGTCGGCGCCGGGGAGCTGTTTTTT,CASSQSAGVGAGELFF
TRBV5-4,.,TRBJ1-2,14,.,TGTGCCAGCAGCTCCCAAGCGGGCGGAGGTGGCTACACCTTC,CASSSQAGGGGYTF
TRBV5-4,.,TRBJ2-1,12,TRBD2,TGTGCCAGCCACCCGCCGGGGGGTGAGCAGTTCTTC,CASHPPGGEQFF
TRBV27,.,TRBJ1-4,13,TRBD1,TGTGCCACCCCGGGGACAGGGGATGAAAAACTGTTTTTT,CATPGTGDEKLFF
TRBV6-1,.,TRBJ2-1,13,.,TGTGCCAGCAGTATGACTAGGTACAATGAGCAGTTCTTC,CASSMTRYNEQFF
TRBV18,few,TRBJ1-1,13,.,TGTGCCAGCTCACCGACAGGGAACACTGAAGCTTTCTTT,CASSPTGNTEAFF
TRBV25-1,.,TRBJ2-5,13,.,TGTGCCAGCAGTGTAGGGGCCGAGGAGACCCAGTACTTC,CASSVGAEETQYF
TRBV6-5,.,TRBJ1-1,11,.,TGTGCCAGCAGTTCAGTCCTAGGAGCTTTCTTT,CASSSVLGAFF
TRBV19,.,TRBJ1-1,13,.,TGTGCCACCCACTCAGGGTTCAACACTGAAGCTTTCTTT,CATHSGFNTEAFF
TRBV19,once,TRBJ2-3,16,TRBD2,TGTGCCAGTAGTAGGTCTAGCGGGGGGAGCACAGATACGCAGTATTTT,CASSRSSGGSTDTQYF
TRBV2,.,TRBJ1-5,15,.,TGTGCCAGCAGTGAAGGGGGCAGGCGAAATCAGCCCCAGCATTTT,CASSEGGRRNQPQHF
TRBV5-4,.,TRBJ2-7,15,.,TGTGCCAGCAGCTTGGCGAGAGGGAGCTCCTACGAGCAGTACTTC,CASSLARGSSYEQYF
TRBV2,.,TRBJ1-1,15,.,TGTGCCAGCAGTGTCCAGGGGATCGCGTCCACTGAAGCTTTCTTT,CASSVQGIASTEAFF
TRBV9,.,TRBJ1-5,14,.,TGTGCCCTAGCGAGGGCAGGAATTAATCAGCCCCAGCATTTT,CALARAGINQPQHF
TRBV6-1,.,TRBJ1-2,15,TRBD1,TGTGCCAGCATTCCGGGACAGGGGTTTGACTATGGCTACACCTTC,CASIPGQGFDYGYTF
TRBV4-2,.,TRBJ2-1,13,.,TGTGCCAGCAGCCTCCACAGGGAAAATGAGCAGTTCTTC,CASSLHRENEQFF
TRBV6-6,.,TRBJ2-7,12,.,TGTGCCAGCAGTAAGGACAGTTACGAGCAGTACTTC,CASSKDSYEQYF
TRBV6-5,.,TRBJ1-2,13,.,TGTGCCAGCAGTTACGGCGGCAGCTATGGCTACACCTTC,CASSYGGSYGYTF
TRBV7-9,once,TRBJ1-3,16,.,TGTGCCAGCAGCGCAGTAGGACAGCTCTCTGGAAACACCATATATTTT,CASSAVGQLSGNTIYF
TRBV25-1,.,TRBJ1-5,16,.,TGTGCCAGCAGTGTTCAGGGAGGTTATCGCAATCAGCCCCAGCATTTT,CASSVQGGYRNQPQHF
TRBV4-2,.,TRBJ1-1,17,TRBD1,TGTGCCAGCAGCCAAACAGGGGGCGGGATGTCGTGGGCTGAAGCTTTCTTT,CASSQTGGGMSWAEAFF
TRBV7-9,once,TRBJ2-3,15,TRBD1,TGTGCCAGCAGCTTCCCGACAGGGGGAGTGGATACGCAGTATTTT,CASSFPTGGVDTQYF
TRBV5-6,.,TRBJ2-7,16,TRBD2,TGTGCCAGCAGCTTGGCCGGCGGACTAGCGGGGGACGAGCAGTACTTC,CASSLAGGLAGDEQYF
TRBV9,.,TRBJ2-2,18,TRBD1,TGTGCCAGCAGCGCGCACTCCTCCCGGACAGGGCTCACCGGGGAGCTGTTTTTT,CASSAHSSRTGLTGELFF
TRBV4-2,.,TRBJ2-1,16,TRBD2,TGTGCCAGCAGCCAAAGGAGCGGGAGCTCCTACAATGAGCAGTTCTTC,CASSQRSGSSYNEQFF
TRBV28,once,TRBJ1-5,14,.,TGTGCCAGCAGTCAAGGACAGAAGTATCAGCCCCAGCATTTT,CASSQGQKYQPQHF
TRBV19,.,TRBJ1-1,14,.,TGTGCCAGTAGTATAGGAGCTTTGAACACTGAAGCTTTCTTT,CASSIGALNTEAFF
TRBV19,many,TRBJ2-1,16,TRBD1,TGTGCCAGTAGTCGGAGACAGGGGGGTTTGGGGTATGAGCAGTTCTTC,CASSRRQGGLGYEQFF
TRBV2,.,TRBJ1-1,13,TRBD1,TGTGCCAGCAGAGGACAGGGGGGAACTGAAGCTTTCTTT,CASRGQGGTEAFF
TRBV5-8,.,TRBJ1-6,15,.,TGTGCCAGCAGGAAAGGGGGTTTTCGGAATTCACCCCTCCACTTT,CASRKGGFRNSPLHF
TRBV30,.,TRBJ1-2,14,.,TGTGCCTGGAGTGTACAGATAAGAGGGTATGGCTACACCTTC,CAWSVQIRGYGYTF
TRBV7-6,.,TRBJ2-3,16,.,TGTGCCAGCAGCTTGGGGGGGGCCTCTAGCACAGATACGCAGTATTTT,CASSLGGASSTDTQYF
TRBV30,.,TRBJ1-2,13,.,TGTGCCTGGAGCCCCGGACAGTCCTATGGCTACACCTTC,CAWSPGQSYGYTF
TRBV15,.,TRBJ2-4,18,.,TGTGCCACCAGCAGAGACACAGGGACCGAAGGGTCCAAAAACATTCAGTACTTC,CATSRDTGTEGSKNIQYF
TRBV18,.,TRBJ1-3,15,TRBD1,TGTGCCAGCTCACCGACAGGGCTCTCTGGAAACACCATATATTTT,CASSPTGLSGNTIYF
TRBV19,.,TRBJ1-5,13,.,TGTGCCAGTAGTGGACAGACCAATCAGCCCCAGCATTTT,CASSGQTNQPQHF
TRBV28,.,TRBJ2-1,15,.,TGTGCCAGCAGTTCCTCAGGTGCCCTATACAATGAGCAGTTCTTC,CASSSSGALYNEQFF